The 20 T cell receptor beta chains presented below share a single source sample, sequenced in a study of blood T cells in healthy people across ages. A J-beta primer mix and a sample-barcoded 5' primer were used in a second PCR of about 7 to 12 cycles. TCRdb ran MiXCR on the 5' RACE reads and lists one entry per CDR3 protein. The top ten clones hold roughly 23% of a sample with 1.8 million or so distinct CDR3 sequences, about two fifths of them seen once. Sequencing was performed on blood. These TCRs come from a human donor in good health.

This clonotype was found a few times. The J gene is TRBJ2-1, the V gene TRBV5-1, with TRBD2 identical over 8 bases. The CDR3 has 16 amino acids. The V and J ends lost 0 bases and 6 bases, in that order; junction bases with no gene match: 8. Germline lookup yields CDR1 SGHRS and CDR2 YFSETQ. Written as DNA, the CDR3 is TGCGCCAGCAGCTTGGGGCTTAGCGGGGCGAGCAATGAGCAGTTCTTC. It specifies CASSLGLSGASNEQFF.

There are a few counts of this clonotype. This chain uses TRBV20-1 with TRBJ2-4; tentative D call: TRBD1 (6 bases). The CDR3 has 16 amino acids. The V and J ends lost 0 bases and 6 bases respectively, with 18 bases between them. Germline V gene lookup returns CDR1 DFQATT and CDR2 SNEGSKA (reference sequence). CDR3 nucleotide sequence: TGCAGTGCTAGAGATCGTGGGGGCCGGGTCAGAAACATTCAGTACTTC. Translated: CSARDRGGRVRNIQYF.

This clonotype has at least ten counts. The J gene is TRBJ2-5, the V gene TRBV28, with 7 bases matching TRBD2. V was clipped by 3 bases and J by 5 bases; unmatched bases: 9. The CDR3 has 15 residues. Germline V gene sequence: CDR1 MDHEN, CDR2 SYDVKM. CDR3 nucleotides: TGTGCCAGCAGTTTTTGGTTGGGAGGGTTGGAGACCCAGTACTTC. It translates to CASSFWLGGLETQYF.

This clonotype was picked up a small number of times. The chain carries TRBV5-5 and TRBJ2-4; either TRBD1 or TRBD2 may fit D (7 bases each). The V end was cut by 0 bases, the J end by 8 bases, with 15 bases between. Germline V gene sequence: CDR1 SGHKS, CDR2 YYEKEE (reference sequence). The CDR3 consists of 15 residues. The chain's CDR3 is CASSLVRGGGDIQYF. The DNA of the CDR3 is TGTGCCAGCAGCTTGGTCAGGGGGGGAGGGGACATTCAGTACTTC. The variable domain in full, with the rest retrieved from reference TRBV5-5 and TRBJ2-4, is DAGVTQSPTHLIKTRGQQVTLRCSPISGHKSVSWYQQVLGQGPQFIFQYYEKEERGRGNFPDRFSARQFPNYSSELNVNALLLGDSALYLCASSLVRGGGDIQYFGAGTRLSVL.

The genes are TRBV6-6 and TRBJ2-1, with TRBD1 matching 9 bases. V was clipped by 7 bases and J by 4 bases; unmatched bases: 8. CDR3 length: 15 amino acids. The germline gives CDR1 MNHNY, CDR2 SVGAGI (reference sequence). CDR3 coding DNA: TGTGCCAGCAAACCGAAACAGGGGGCGTACAATGAGCAGTTCTTC. Its translation: CASKPKQGAYNEQFF.

This chain connects TRBV18 to TRBJ1-2; no clear D gene. This CDR3 comprises 15 residues. CDR1 and CDR2 from the germline V gene are KGHSH and LQKENI. Trimming removed 0 bases from V and 1 base from J, with 9 bases in between. CDR3 in DNA: TGTGCCAGCTCACCACCGCAGACTTATAACTATGGCTACACCTTC. Protein sequence: CASSPPQTYNYGYTF.

This clonotype was counted a few times. The gene calls are TRBV20-1 and TRBJ2-4, with D possibly TRBD1 on 6 matching bases. The DNA end is a closer match to TRBJ2-7, so the J assignment may be wrong. CDR1 DFQATT and CDR2 SNEGSKA come from the germline V gene (reference sequence). CDR3 length: 14 amino acids. The CDR3 loop is CSARGLGQTYEQYF. The CDR3 nucleotides read TGCAGTGCTAGAGGCCTGGGACAAACCTACGAGCAGTACTTC.

The chain combines TRBV6-2 or TRBV6-3 with TRBJ2-1; perhaps TRBD1 as D (5 bases). This CDR3 comprises 12 residues. The germline gives CDR1 MNHEY, CDR2 SVGEGT. Deletions cut 6 bases from V and 7 bases from J, with 10 bases between. CDR3 sequence (DNA): TGTGCCAGCAGCCGACAGTGGAATGAGCAGTTCTTC. This gives the protein CASSRQWNEQFF.

The chain uses TRBV4-3 and TRBJ1-2; possibly TRBD1 for D (5 bases). This CDR3 has 13 residues. The germline V gene has CDR1 LGHNA and CDR2 YSLEER. V lost 0 bases to trimming and J lost 7 bases, with 9 bases between them. The CDR3 loop reads CASSQEEGRGYTF. The CDR3 DNA follows: TGCGCCAGCAGCCAAGAGGAGGGACGTGGCTACACCTTC.

The chain recombines TRBV20-1 with TRBJ1-6; D call uncertain. Trimming stripped 0 bases from V and 8 bases from J, with 14 bases between. The CDR3 loop spans 15 amino acids. The germline CDR1 and CDR2 sequences are DFQATT and SNEGSKA (reference sequence). DNA of the CDR3: TGCAGTGCTAGAGATAAACCCTTAGGCGATTCACCCCTCCACTTT. Its translation: CSARDKPLGDSPLHF.

This clonotype was seen a handful of times. In nucleotides, the CDR3 is TGTGCCAGCAGCCCTCACATGAGCTCCTATAATTCACCCCTCCACTTT. Protein: CASSPHMSSYNSPLHF. V usage is TRBV7-9 and J usage is TRBJ1-6; D unclear. The CDR3 consists of 16 residues. From germline, CDR1 is SEHNR and CDR2 FQNEAQ (reference sequence). V lost 5 bases and J 0 bases, leaving 11 bases between the germline ends.

Concerning this clonotype: One end of the junction is discordant with germline, which a read error may explain. The chain recombines TRBV4-2 with TRBJ2-5, with 8 positions matching TRBD2. Germline loops: CDR1 LGHNA, CDR2 YNFKEQ. The CDR3 loop spans 19 amino acids. The CDR3 nucleotides read TGTGCCAGCAGCCAAGAAGTCCCACTAGCGGCCAGGGCCCAAGAGACCCAGGACTTC. Translating it yields CASSQEVPLAARAQETQDF.

This chain links TRBV7-9 with TRBJ1-1; D gene uncertain. Germline CDR1 and CDR2: SEHNR and FQNEAQ (reference sequence). The CDR3 has 15 amino acids. V dropped 5 bases and J dropped 5 bases, with 18 bases sitting between them. CDR3 DNA sequence: TGTGCCAGCAGCCGCACAGAGTCGGGGATGACTGAAGCTTTCTTT. Encoded protein: CASSRTESGMTEAFF.

This rearrangement joins TRBV3-1 to TRBJ1-5; D ambiguous. The CDR3 loop spans 14 amino acids. Trimming took off 1 base at V and 11 bases at J, with 15 bases between the two ends. From germline, CDR1 is LGHDT and CDR2 YNNKEL (reference sequence). CDR3 nucleotides: TGTGCCAGCAGCCAAGGGCGGGGTAACACAGCCCAGCATTTT. Amino acid sequence: CASSQGRGNTAQHF.

In this sample, this clonotype turned up many times. This sequence joins TRBV7-2 and TRBJ2-3, with 7 bases identical to TRBD2. CDR1 is SGHTA, CDR2 FQGNSA, per germline. Unmatched junction bases numbered 7, after V lost 1 base and J lost 3 bases. This CDR3 comprises 16 residues. The CDR3 DNA sequence: TGTGCCAGCAGCTTAGGGGGAGGGGCGAGTACAGATACGCAGTATTTT. Amino acid sequence: CASSLGGGASTDTQYF.

The chain is built from TRBV29-1 and TRBJ2-5, with 10 bases matching TRBD1. The J call is in doubt because the DNA end fits TRBJ2-7 better. This CDR3 is 13 amino acids long. Germline CDR1 reads SQVTM; CDR2 reads ANQGSEA. The CDR3 DNA follows: TGCAGCTTTAGGACAGGGGGAATAGGCGAGCAGTACTTC. It specifies CSFRTGGIGEQYF.

J is TRBJ2-2 and V is TRBV6-5; D uncertain. Germline CDR1 and CDR2: MNHEY and SVGAGI. The CDR3 has 13 amino acids. V lost 4 bases to trimming and J lost 6 bases, with 9 bases between them. CDR3 in amino acids: CASSFGFPGELFF. CDR3 in DNA: TGTGCCAGCAGTTTCGGCTTCCCCGGGGAGCTGTTTTTT.

The V and J genes are TRBV7-2 and TRBJ1-5; a weak D match, TRBD1 (5 bases). Germline loops: CDR1 SGHTA, CDR2 FQGNSA. This CDR3 contains 15 residues. Trimming took 5 bases from V and 6 from J, leaving 17 bases between them. The CDR3 bases are TGTGCCAGCAGCCCCAGGGCACTGGTTCTTCAGCCCCAGCATTTT. The encoded protein is CASSPRALVLQPQHF.

The chain couples TRBV29-1 to TRBJ2-1; TRBD1 matches 7 bases. Germline-derived CDR1 and CDR2 are SQVTM and ANQGSEA. Germline trimming cut 2 bases from V and 4 bases from J; bases unmatched to any gene: 8. The CDR3 extends over 15 amino acids. In DNA, the CDR3 is TGCAGCGTTGAATTTCCGGGACAGACTTACAATGAGCAGTTCTTC. Its translation is CSVEFPGQTYNEQFF.

This clonotype was detected a few times. The genes are TRBV5-8 and TRBJ2-5; D may be TRBD1 (5 bases). The J call is uncertain, as TRBJ2-7 better fits the DNA end. This CDR3 has 14 residues. Looked up from germline, CDR1 is SGHTS and CDR2 is YDEGEE. The CDR3 sequence is CASTIYLGLTEQYF. The CDR3 coding sequence is TGTGCCAGCACTATCTACTTGGGGCTCACCGAGCAGTACTTC.